The clone carrying this T cell receptor beta chain was seen only a few times. The V end lost 3 bases, the J end lost 4 bases, and 12 bases lay between the germline ends. CDR3 length: 14 residues. In germline, CDR1 is KGHSH, CDR2 LQKENI. The data belong to a study of blood T cell repertoires in COVID-19. About the research overall: The cDNA or gDNA used as material had been derived from T cells, B-cell-depleted T cells, or PBMCs.

Cohort 3 recovered donors had two negative PCRs, clearance, or symptom resolution. Methods used by the authors: Amplifying reference gene primers gave estimates of nucleated cell counts. TCRdb's copy holds only in-frame clones and misses some; the assay was immunoSEQ multiplex PCR. Clone size and V and J calls were adopted from that table, with D and trimming inferred from the DNA. The table lists a few hundred thousand clones, roughly 85% of them singletons, with around 5.8% in the top ten. This TCR was sampled from a middle-aged woman who had recovered from COVID-19. This sequence joins TRBV18 and TRBJ1-1; no firm D call. Sequenced: PBMCs or T cells enriched from blood (not recorded which). The CDR3 DNA follows: TGTGCCAGCTCACCCGGGGTCGGGATCACTGAAGCTTTCTTT. This codes for CASSPGVGITEAFF.